This T cell receptor beta chain was captured in a study of cytomegalovirus exposure and HLA in healthy donors. This clone showed up just a few times. The antigen remains undetermined. Primers included in the PCR were 60 Vbeta and 13 Jbeta primers. Some clones are missing from TCRdb's copy, which holds only in-frame ones; the method was immunoSEQ multiplex PCR. The sample lists about 120,000 clones, approximately 80% occurring once. Study observations and caveats: Per a later analysis, 15,000 to 20,000 TCR beta sequences showed association with HLA alleles at 0.05 false discovery rate.

The CDR3 spans 15 residues. The V end was cut by 3 bases, the J end by 4 bases, with 15 bases between. The germline CDR1 and CDR2 sequences are SGHVS and FNYEAQ. The sample was PBMCs. This sequence joins TRBV7-6 and TRBJ1-2; TRBD1 is a possible D gene (5 bases). The TCR originated in a man younger than 35 in good health and CMV-seropositive. CDR3 in amino acids: CASSLGPGFGYGYTF. CDR3 nucleotide sequence: TGTGCCAGCAGCTTGGGTCCAGGGTTTGGCTATGGCTACACCTTC.